This T cell receptor beta chain is drawn from a study of blood T cell repertoires in COVID-19. Study overall: Sites in the United States, Italy and Spain provided acute and convalescent COVID-19 samples.

Germline CDR1 GTSNPN, CDR2 SVGIG (reference sequence). This CDR3 is built from 13 residues. Trimming removed 1 base from V and 3 bases from J, with 7 bases in between. In the source study's methods: Reference gene primers were amplified, and this amplification served to estimate nucleated cell counts. TCRdb's table, derived via immunoSEQ multiplex PCR, lists solely in-frame clones and lacks some. V, J and clone size are taken as reported in that table, and D and trimming were inferred from the DNA itself. Altogether 100,000 to 150,000 clones are present, about 80% being singletons, with the ten largest covering 9% to 15%.

The chain combines TRBV30 with TRBJ2-1; D may be TRBD1 (5 bases). Sequenced: peripheral blood. The TCR sequence derives from a woman aged 55-69 years with acute or convalescent COVID-19. CDR3 DNA: TGTGCCTGGAGTGAGGGGCGCTACAATGAGCAGTTCTTC. It is translated as CAWSEGRYNEQFF.